The 20 T cell receptor beta chains below were found in one sample sequenced in a study of T-cell reconstitution after alpha-beta-depleted transplantation in children (dated by TCRdb to 2016 to 2017). The library was generated by PCR. Sequencing used an Illumina HiSeq 2500. To normalize quantification of the TCRbeta repertoire, the TCR libraries were built with molecular barcoding that relied on unique molecular identifiers. In-frame beta chains were kept once TCRdb had trimmed the public reads at Q25 with fastp and called clones with MiXCR. When rows share a CDR3 protein, they turn into one entry using the most common DNA and genes. This sample lists 120,000 to 150,000 distinct CDR3 sequences; 8% to 10% were detected once. The top ten hold around a sixth of the sample. The sample's treatment or condition label is to be understood as: allogeneic hematopoietic cell transplantation with graft depleted of TCRalphabeta T cells and CD19 B cells.

Here the sequenced sample was PBMCs, mostly from graft donor cells, taken 180 days after TCRalphabeta/CD19-depleted stem cell transplant. These receptors were collected from a female patient between 2 and 15 years old who had a stem cell transplant for congenital amegakaryocytic thrombocytopenia, so the T cells may come from the graft donor.

This clonotype was observed many times. The V gene is TRBV19, the J gene TRBJ2-1; tentatively, D is TRBD2 (6 bases). Between the trimmed V and J ends, which lost 8 bases and 0 bases, there was a span of 11 bases. CDR1 and CDR2 from the germline V gene are LNHDA and SQIVND (reference sequence). This CDR3 has 14 residues. The CDR3 here is CASGRESSYNEQFF. CDR3 coding DNA: TGTGCCAGTGGGCGGGAAAGCTCCTACAATGAGCAGTTCTTC.

This clonotype was counted at least ten times. The rearrangement uses TRBV19 and TRBJ2-2; D unresolved. Trimming removed 3 bases from V and 1 base from J, with 12 bases in between. The CDR3 is 16 residues long. The germline gives CDR1 LNHDA, CDR2 SQIVND (reference sequence). CDR3 amino acids: CASSIQSAKNTGELFF. The CDR3, as DNA: TGTGCCAGTAGTATCCAATCAGCTAAGAACACCGGGGAGCTGTTTTTT.

Turning to this clonotype: A single base separates this from a much larger clone, so it may be a read error. The J gene is TRBJ2-1, the V gene TRBV5-1; D perhaps matches TRBD2 (5 bases). The CDR3 is 15 residues long. The ends were cut back, 0 bases at V and 8 bases at J, with 15 bases in the middle. Per the germline V gene, CDR1 is SGHRS and CDR2 is YFSETQ. CDR3 in DNA: TGCGCCAGCAGCTTGGTTGGGGTTTGGGGAGATGAGCAGTTCTTC. Translating gives CASSLVGVWGDEQFF. Together with reference TRBV5-1 and TRBJ2-1, the CDR3 gives the full variable domain: KAGVTQTPRYLIKTRGQQVTLSCSPISGHRSVSWYQQTPGQGLQFLFEYFSETQRNKGNFPGRFSGRQFSNSRSEMNVSTLELGDSALYLCASSLVGVWGDEQFFGPGTRLTVL.

This clonotype was counted at least ten times. The gene calls are TRBV5-1 and TRBJ2-5; 7 nucleotides agree with TRBD1. Germline loops: CDR1 SGHRS, CDR2 YFSETQ. V shed 1 base, J shed 3 bases, and the junction held 9 bases outside the gene matches. The CDR3 is 16 residues long. In DNA form, the CDR3 reads TGCGCCAGCAGCTTGAGGGGGCAGGGAGAAAAAGAGACCCAGTACTTC. Protein: CASSLRGQGEKETQYF.

This clonotype has ten or more counts. CDR3: CASRSPGANVLTF. The CDR3 region has the DNA TGTGCCAGCAGGAGTCCTGGGGCCAACGTCCTGACTTTC. The chain couples TRBV12-3 or TRBV12-4 to TRBJ2-6; no firm D call. Trimming pared 6 bases from V and 2 bases from J, leaving 5 bases between. The length of the CDR3 is 13 residues.

This clonotype was seen at least ten times. The chain is built from TRBV15 and TRBJ2-3; no definite D call. Trimming stripped 0 bases from V and 2 bases from J, with 9 bases between. CDR1 and CDR2 from the germline V gene are LNHNV and YYDKDF (reference sequence). This CDR3 contains 15 residues. CDR3 amino acids: CATSRDGQNTDTQYF. In nucleotides, the CDR3 is TGTGCCACCAGCAGAGATGGCCAGAACACAGATACGCAGTATTTT.

The chain carries TRBV28 and TRBJ2-5, with 7 bases that match TRBD2. CDR3 length: 18 amino acids. The V gene's germline CDR1 is MDHEN and CDR2 SYDVKM. V dropped 4 bases and J dropped 6; count of bases not matched to a gene: 20. As DNA, the CDR3 is TGTGCCAGCAGTTCAGCCTCACTACGGACTAGTGAAAAGAAGACCCAGTACTTC. It translates to CASSSASLRTSEKKTQYF.

The rearrangement links TRBV28 to TRBJ2-7, with TRBD2 matching 9 bases. Germline values: CDR1 MDHEN, CDR2 SYDVKM. CDR3 size: 13 residues. The V and J ends lost 4 bases and 7 bases, in that order; junction bases with no gene match: 5. CDR3 protein: CASSSGLAREQYF. In nucleotides, the CDR3 is TGTGCCAGCAGTTCCGGACTAGCGAGGGAGCAGTACTTC. Full variable domain (remainder filled in from reference TRBV28 and TRBJ2-7): DVKVTQSSRYLVKRTGEKVFLECVQDMDHENMFWYRQDPGLGLRLIYFSYDVKMKEKGDIPEGYSVSREKKERFSLILESASTNQTSMYLCASSSGLAREQYFGPGTRLTVT.

This clonotype appeared many times. V usage is TRBV4-2 and J usage is TRBJ2-1; 13 bases are a match to TRBD2. This CDR3 comprises 16 residues. CDR1 is LGHNA, CDR2 YNFKEQ, per germline. J was trimmed by 4 bases and V by 3 bases; bases with no gene match: 3. In DNA form, the CDR3 reads TGTGCCAGCAGCCAGCTACTAGCGGGGGGGTACAATGAGCAGTTCTTC. Encoded protein: CASSQLLAGGYNEQFF.

Concerning this clonotype itself: A single base separates this from a much larger clone, so it may be a read error. The CDR3 nucleotides read TGCAGTGCTACAGTAGGGACTAGCGGGAGCAATGAGCAGTTCTTC. Its protein is CSATVGTSGSNEQFF. The genes are TRBV20-1 and TRBJ2-1; 14 bases agree with TRBD2. J was trimmed by 6 bases and V by 4 bases; bases with no gene match: 5. The germline V gene encodes CDR1 DFQATT and CDR2 SNEGSKA (reference sequence). The CDR3 totals 15 residues.

This clonotype was seen repeatedly, ten times or more. The chain carries TRBV18 and TRBJ2-5; 7 bases are a match to TRBD1. The CDR3 extends over 14 amino acids. The germline gives CDR1 KGHSH, CDR2 LQKENI. V was pared by 2 bases and J by 5 bases, with 5 bases of the junction left unmatched. CDR3 amino acids: CASSPAAGGETQYF. The CDR3 bases are TGTGCCAGCTCACCAGCCGCAGGGGGTGAGACCCAGTACTTC. The variable domain in full, with the rest retrieved from reference TRBV18 and TRBJ2-5, is NAGVMQNPRHLVRRRGQEARLRCSPMKGHSHVYWYRQLPEEGLKFMVYLQKENIIDESGMPKERFSAEFPKEGPSILRIQQVVRGDSAAYFCASSPAAGGETQYFGPGTRLLVL.

This clonotype was recorded at least ten times. The V gene is TRBV4-1, the J gene TRBJ1-6, with TRBD1 matching over 8 bases. V dropped 1 base and J dropped 5; count of bases not matched to a gene: 1. The CDR3 is 15 amino acids. The germline V gene has CDR1 MGHRA and CDR2 YSYEKL. This CDR3 reads CASSQGQGNNSPLHF. The CDR3 bases are TGCGCCAGCAGCCAAGGACAGGGGAATAATTCACCCCTCCACTTT.

The sample holds a few counts of this clonotype. CDR3 bases: TGTGCCAGCAGTTCGACACCCACCTACGAGCAGTACTTC. It yields the protein CASSSTPTYEQYF. The rearrangement joins TRBV28 to TRBJ2-7; D remains ambiguous. The CDR3 is 13 residues long. V lost 4 bases and J 2 bases, leaving 9 bases between the germline ends. Germline V lookup: CDR1 MDHEN, CDR2 SYDVKM.

This clonotype has at least ten counts. V is TRBV28 and J is TRBJ1-5, with 8 nucleotides matching TRBD1. The junction had 12 bases not matched to a gene; V was cut back by 3 bases and J by 5 bases. This CDR3 spans 17 amino acids. Germline-derived CDR1 and CDR2 are MDHEN and SYDVKM. The CDR3 coding sequence is TGTGCCAGCAGTTTCCAACGGACAGGGCGGCAAGATCAGCCCCAGCATTTT. Amino acid sequence: CASSFQRTGRQDQPQHF.

V gene TRBV12-3 or TRBV12-4 combines with J gene TRBJ2-7; D is unresolved. The V end was cut by 3 bases, the J end by 4 bases, with 4 bases between. The CDR3 extends over 11 amino acids. The CDR3 loop is CASSLMYEQYF. As DNA, the CDR3 is TGTGCCAGCAGTTTGATGTACGAGCAGTACTTC.

The rearrangement links TRBV20-1 to TRBJ2-6; D perhaps matches TRBD1 (6 bases). In germline, CDR1 is DFQATT, CDR2 SNEGSKA (reference sequence). V lost 1 base, J lost 4 bases, and 17 bases lay in between. The CDR3 runs 17 residues. CDR3 protein: CSARVGGGSSGANVLTF. CDR3 DNA: TGCAGTGCTAGAGTAGGTGGGGGCAGTTCAGGGGCCAACGTCCTGACTTTC.

This clonotype was counted many times. The rearrangement uses TRBV19 and TRBJ1-2; TRBD1 matches at 7 bases. Losses at the gene ends were 7 bases for V and 8 bases for J; bases not matched to a gene: 16. Germline CDR1 reads LNHDA; CDR2 reads SQIVND (reference sequence). This CDR3 contains 15 residues. The CDR3 coding sequence is TGTGCCAGTACGGTCACCCGACAGGGACGGTACGGCTACACCTTC. As protein: CASTVTRQGRYGYTF. Complete variable domain (other parts from reference TRBV19 and TRBJ1-2): DGGITQSPKYLFRKEGQNVTLSCEQNLNHDAMYWYRQDPGQGLRLIYYSQIVNDFQKGDIAEGYSVSREKKESFPLTVTSAQKNPTAFYLCASTVTRQGRYGYTFGSGTRLTVV.

In its sample, this clonotype was seen a few times. The rearrangement joins TRBV5-1 to TRBJ1-1, with D perhaps TRBD1 (6 bases). Germline CDR1 and CDR2: SGHRS and YFSETQ. V lost 5 bases, J lost 2 bases, and 7 bases lay in between. The CDR3 has 12 amino acids. CDR3 loop: CASRDSNTEAFF. The CDR3, as DNA: TGCGCCAGCAGGGACAGCAACACTGAAGCTTTCTTT. Combining the CDR3 with reference TRBV5-1 and TRBJ1-1 gives the whole variable domain KAGVTQTPRYLIKTRGQQVTLSCSPISGHRSVSWYQQTPGQGLQFLFEYFSETQRNKGNFPGRFSGRQFSNSRSEMNVSTLELGDSALYLCASRDSNTEAFFGQGTRLTVV.

The chain uses TRBV10-3 and TRBJ1-4; D is undetermined. This CDR3 region has 13 residues. Trimming pared 4 bases from V and 6 bases from J, leaving 9 bases between. Germline lookup yields CDR1 ENHRY and CDR2 SYGVKD. CDR3 in amino acids: CAISAYTDEKLFF. CDR3 coding DNA: TGTGCCATCAGTGCATACACGGATGAAAAACTGTTTTTT.

The table lists this clonotype with a few counts. The V and J genes are TRBV19 and TRBJ2-2; D possibly corresponds to TRBD2 (6 bases). CDR3 size: 16 residues. With 6 bases removed from V and 5 bases from J, the gap between germline ends came to 19 bases. Germline V gene lookup returns CDR1 LNHDA and CDR2 SQIVND (reference sequence). This CDR3 is CASRQAGRQRTGELFF. CDR3 nucleotides: TGTGCCAGTAGGCAAGCGGGTCGACAAAGGACCGGGGAGCTGTTTTTT. Variable domain in full (rest from reference TRBV19 and TRBJ2-2): DGGITQSPKYLFRKEGQNVTLSCEQNLNHDAMYWYRQDPGQGLRLIYYSQIVNDFQKGDIAEGYSVSREKKESFPLTVTSAQKNPTAFYLCASRQAGRQRTGELFFGEGSRLTVL.